This TCR beta chain appears in the sequencing data of a study of T-cell reconstitution after alpha-beta-depleted transplantation in children (dated by TCRdb to 2015 to 2016). For context, the study as a whole: Using TCR repertoire profiling, the study followed T-cell immune reconstitution in a quantitative way in children after TCRalphabeta/CD19-depleted allogeneic hematopoietic cell transplantation.

The CDR1 and CDR2 encoded by the germline V gene are ENHRY and SYGVKD. The CDR3, from cysteine to phenylalanine, totals 17 residues. The only DNA kept is the CDR3, 51 bases in frame from the first base. The junction shows trimming of 3 bases on V and 3 bases on J, and the gene matches do not reach 5 bases of it. Library creation used PCR. Sequencing instrument: Illumina HiSeq 2500. TCR libraries were prepared with molecular barcoding, using unique molecular identifiers to normalize TCRbeta repertoire quantification. TCRdb trimmed the raw reads at Q25, called clones with MiXCR and kept productive beta chains. Rows matching on CDR3 protein sequence are summarized as one entry with the most common DNA and genes. The sample table records hundreds of thousands of distinct CDR3 sequences; about 12% of these occur just once. About 2.4% of the sample is held by the ten biggest clonotypes. This clonotype was detected many times. Its cognate antigen has yet to be identified. The record has no base qualities; no much larger clone is one base away.

The receptor was isolated from a human donor who donated a stem cell graft to a child with acute lymphoblastic leukemia. The sample here was PBMCs from the stem cell graft donor, taken from the stem cell graft. The rearranged segments are TRBV10-3 and TRBJ1-4, and 12 junctional nucleotides match TRBD1. CDR3 sequence: CAISDPGQGASNEKLFF. The bases read TGTGCCATCAGTGATCCGGGACAGGGGGCTTCTAATGAAAAACTGTTTTTT.